These 4 T cell receptor beta chains were sequenced from one sample in a study of read filtering for tumor transcriptome and immune sequencing. The library was built from around 400 ng RNA with molecular barcoded adaptors for alpha/delta and beta/gamma chains. One entry per CDR3 protein, called by TCRdb with MiXCR from the reads. Here the sample spans about 35,000 distinct CDR3 sequences, around an eighth being singletons. The source material was a population of CD138-negative cells sorted from bone marrow. The receptors here all came from a donor aged 40 or older with multiple myeloma.

On this clonotype itself: A far bigger clonotype differs at one base, so this is likely a read error. The rearrangement uses TRBV7-9 and TRBJ2-1; D not certain. Germline V CDR1 and CDR2: SEHNR, FQNEAQ (reference sequence). The CDR3 has 15 residues. The DNA of the CDR3 is TGTGCCAGCGCAGGCTCGCCGAGCTCCTACAATGAGCGGTTCTTC. Translating gives CASAGSPSSYNERFF. The complete variable domain, with remaining parts taken from reference TRBV7-9 and TRBJ2-1, reads DTGVSQNPRHKITKRGQNVTFRCDPISEHNRLYWYRQTLGQGPEFLTYFQNEAQLEKSRLLSDRFSAERPKGSFSTLEIQRTEQGDSAMYLCASAGSPSSYNERFFGPGTRLTVL.

This clonotype was seen ten or more times. The chain employs TRBV20-1 and TRBJ2-2; D possibly uses TRBD1 or TRBD2 (5 bases each). Deletions cut 4 bases from V and 4 bases from J, with 10 bases between. The CDR3 runs to 13 residues. Germline CDR1 is DFQATT and CDR2 is SNEGSKA (reference sequence). CDR3 protein: CSAKQGPTGELFF. The CDR3 DNA reads as TGCAGTGCTAAGCAGGGACCCACCGGGGAGCTGTTTTTT.

This clonotype was seen repeatedly, ten times or more. V usage is TRBV20-1 and J usage is TRBJ1-1, with a possible D match to TRBD1 (5 bases). Germline V gene lookup returns CDR1 DFQATT and CDR2 SNEGSKA (reference sequence). This CDR3 region has 14 residues. V was shortened by 2 bases and J by 1 base, with 11 bases between the two germline ends. The CDR3 region has the DNA TGCAGTGCTAGACGAGAGGGGACGAACACTGAAGCTTTCTTT. Its translation is CSARREGTNTEAFF.

This clonotype appeared many times. The V call is TRBV28, the J call TRBJ2-5, with D perhaps TRBD1 (6 bases). The CDR3 has 15 amino acids. Trimming removed 2 bases from V and 5 bases from J, with 15 bases in between. From germline, CDR1 is MDHEN and CDR2 SYDVKM. The CDR3 sequence is CASSLGPGVVETQYF. CDR3 sequence (DNA): TGTGCCAGCAGTTTAGGTCCAGGGGTGGTGGAGACCCAGTACTTC.